These T cell receptor beta chains were read from a single sample in a study of blood T cells in healthy people across ages. From the 5' RACE reads, TCRdb called clonotypes with MiXCR, one entry per CDR3 protein. The table shows under 1,100,000 distinct CDR3 sequences, with approximately 25% occurring only once. These same data were also listed under a study on T cells of mothers and their children.

Specimen: blood. The receptors stem from a girl aged 2 to 9 in good health. The CDR3 runs from the conserved cysteine through the conserved F or W. The D gene is left open where the match is weak. Some rows have no size entry. The others give once, few or many, or a class for an expanded clone.

TRBJ2-3 TRBV6-6 NA NA CASSYWDTTGTDTQYF TGTGCCAGCAGTTACTGGGACACCACTGGCACAGATACGCAGTATTTT
TRBJ2-1 TRBV11-2 TRBD2 NA CASSLDQGRGAYNEQFF TGTGCCAGCAGCTTAGACCAGGGACGGGGGGCCTACAATGAGCAGTTCTTC
TRBJ1-1 TRBV29-1 NA few CSVEVPLNTEAFF TGCAGCGTTGAAGTCCCCCTGAACACTGAAGCTTTCTTT
TRBJ2-2 TRBV3-1 NA few CASSQVNYGRWNTGELFF TGTGCCAGCAGCCAAGTAAATTACGGACGGTGGAACACCGGGGAGCTGTTTTTT
TRBJ2-4 TRBV7-8 NA NA CASSPFRVGTGAKNIQHF NA
TRBJ1-2 TRBV2 NA NA CASSDRGLGVFYGYTF TGTGCCAGCAGTGATCGGGGTTTGGGAGTGTTCTATGGCTACACCTTC
TRBJ2-3 TRBV5-1 NA few CASSPPTNTQYF TGCGCCAGCAGCCCGCCTACGAATACGCAGTATTTT
TRBJ2-1 TRBV15 NA few CATSRVSNEQFF TGTGCCACCAGCAGAGTCAGCAATGAGCAGTTCTTC
TRBJ2-5 TRBV2 NA NA CASSELGTGDLETQYF TGTGCCAGCAGTGAATTAGGAACGGGGGACCTCGAGACCCAGTACTTC
TRBJ2-2 TRBV7-6 NA few CASSLARGESNTGELFF TGTGCCAGCAGCTTAGCCAGGGGAGAATCGAACACCGGGGAGCTGTTTTTT